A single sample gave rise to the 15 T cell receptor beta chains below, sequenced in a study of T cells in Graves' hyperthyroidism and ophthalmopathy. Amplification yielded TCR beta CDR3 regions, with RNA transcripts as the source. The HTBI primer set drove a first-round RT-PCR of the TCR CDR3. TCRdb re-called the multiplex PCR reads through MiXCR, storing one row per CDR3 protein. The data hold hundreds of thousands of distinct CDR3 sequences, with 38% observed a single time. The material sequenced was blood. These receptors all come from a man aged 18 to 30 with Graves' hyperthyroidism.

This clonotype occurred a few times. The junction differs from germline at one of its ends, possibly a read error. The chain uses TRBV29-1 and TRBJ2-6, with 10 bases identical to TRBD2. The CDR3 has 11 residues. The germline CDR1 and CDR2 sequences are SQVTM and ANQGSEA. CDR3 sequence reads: CSVGGSGREAF. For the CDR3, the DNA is TGCAGCGTTGGCGGCAGCGGGAGGGAAGCTTTC.

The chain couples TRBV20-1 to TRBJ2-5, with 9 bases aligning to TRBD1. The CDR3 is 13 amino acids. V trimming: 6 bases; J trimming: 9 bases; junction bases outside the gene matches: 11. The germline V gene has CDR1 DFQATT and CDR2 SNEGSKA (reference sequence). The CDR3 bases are TGCAGTGCCGGACAGGGGACGGGTCAGCCCCAGTACTTC. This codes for CSAGQGTGQPQYF.

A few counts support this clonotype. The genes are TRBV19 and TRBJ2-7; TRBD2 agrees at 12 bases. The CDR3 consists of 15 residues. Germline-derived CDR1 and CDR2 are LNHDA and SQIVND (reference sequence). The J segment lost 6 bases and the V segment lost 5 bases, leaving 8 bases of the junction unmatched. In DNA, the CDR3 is TGTGCCAGTAGTGCCTCTAGCGGGAGGGCCTCCGAGCAGTACTTC. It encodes CASSASSGRASEQYF.

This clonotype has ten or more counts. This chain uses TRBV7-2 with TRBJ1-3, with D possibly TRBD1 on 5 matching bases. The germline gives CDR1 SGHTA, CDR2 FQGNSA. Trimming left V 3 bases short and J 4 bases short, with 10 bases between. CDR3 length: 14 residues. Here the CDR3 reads CASSFQGPGNTIYF. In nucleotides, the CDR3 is TGTGCCAGCAGCTTCCAGGGACCCGGAAACACCATATATTTT.

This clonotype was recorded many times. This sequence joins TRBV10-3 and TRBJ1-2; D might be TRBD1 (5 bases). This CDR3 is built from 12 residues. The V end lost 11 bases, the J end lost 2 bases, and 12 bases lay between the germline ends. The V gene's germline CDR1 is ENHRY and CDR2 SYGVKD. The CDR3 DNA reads TGTGCCGTCCCCCAGGGCAACTATGGCTACACCTTC. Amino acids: CAVPQGNYGYTF.

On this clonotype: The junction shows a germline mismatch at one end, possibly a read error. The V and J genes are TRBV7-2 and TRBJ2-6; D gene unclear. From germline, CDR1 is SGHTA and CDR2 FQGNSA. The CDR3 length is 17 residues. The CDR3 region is CASSQEQQVSGANVLTF. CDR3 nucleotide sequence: TGCGCCAGCAGCCAAGAACAGCAAGTCTCTGGGGCCAACGTCCTGACTTTC.

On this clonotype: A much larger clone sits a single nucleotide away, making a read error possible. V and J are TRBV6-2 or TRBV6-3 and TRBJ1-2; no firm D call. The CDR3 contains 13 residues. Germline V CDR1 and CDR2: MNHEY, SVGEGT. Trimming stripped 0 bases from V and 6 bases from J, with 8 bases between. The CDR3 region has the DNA TGTGCCAGCAGTTACTCGAAGTTTGATGGCTACACCTTC. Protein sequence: CASSYSKFDGYTF.

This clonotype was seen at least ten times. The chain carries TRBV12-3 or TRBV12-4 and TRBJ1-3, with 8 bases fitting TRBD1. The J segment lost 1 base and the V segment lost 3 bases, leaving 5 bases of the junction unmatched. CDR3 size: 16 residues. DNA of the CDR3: TGTGCCAGCAGTTTGCGGCAGGGGGCATCTGGAAACACCATATATTTT. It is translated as CASSLRQGASGNTIYF.

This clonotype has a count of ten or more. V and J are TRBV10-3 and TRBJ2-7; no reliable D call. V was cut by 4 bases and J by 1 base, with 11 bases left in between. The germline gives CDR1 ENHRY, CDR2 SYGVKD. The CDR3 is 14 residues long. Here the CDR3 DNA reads TGTGCCATCAGTGTCACGTCCCGATCCTACGAGCAGTACTTC. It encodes CAISVTSRSYEQYF.

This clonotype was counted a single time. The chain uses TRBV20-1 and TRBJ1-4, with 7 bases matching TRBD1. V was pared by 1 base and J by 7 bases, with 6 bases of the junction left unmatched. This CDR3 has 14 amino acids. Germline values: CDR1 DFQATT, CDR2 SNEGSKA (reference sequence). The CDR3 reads CSARGYRGGEKLFF. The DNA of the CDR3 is TGCAGTGCTAGAGGTTACAGGGGCGGTGAAAAACTGTTTTTT.

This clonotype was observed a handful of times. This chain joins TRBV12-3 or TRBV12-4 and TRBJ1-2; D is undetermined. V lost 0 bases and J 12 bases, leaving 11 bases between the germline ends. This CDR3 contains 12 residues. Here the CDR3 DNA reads TGTGCCAGCAGTTTAGCACAGCGGGTACACACCTTC. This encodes CASSLAQRVHTF.

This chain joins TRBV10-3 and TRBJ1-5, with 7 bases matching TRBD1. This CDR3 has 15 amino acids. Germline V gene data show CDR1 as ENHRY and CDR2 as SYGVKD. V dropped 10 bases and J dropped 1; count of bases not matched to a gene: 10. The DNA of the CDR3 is TGTGCCACCACCCGGGACAGTGGGAGCAATCAGCCCCAGCATTTT. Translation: CATTRDSGSNQPQHF.

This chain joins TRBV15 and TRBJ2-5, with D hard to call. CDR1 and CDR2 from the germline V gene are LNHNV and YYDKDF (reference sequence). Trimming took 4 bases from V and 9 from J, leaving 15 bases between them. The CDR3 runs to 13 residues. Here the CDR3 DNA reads TGTGCCACCAGCAAGGTGGACGAAGGGCCCCAGTACTTC. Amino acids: CATSKVDEGPQYF.

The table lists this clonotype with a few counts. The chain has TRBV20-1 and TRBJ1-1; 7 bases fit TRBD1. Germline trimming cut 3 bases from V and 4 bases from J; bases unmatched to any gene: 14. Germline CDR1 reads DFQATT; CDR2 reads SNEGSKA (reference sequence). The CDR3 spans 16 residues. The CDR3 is CSASVAGGHMGTEAFF. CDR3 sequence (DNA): TGCAGTGCTAGTGTGGCAGGGGGTCATATGGGCACTGAAGCTTTCTTT.

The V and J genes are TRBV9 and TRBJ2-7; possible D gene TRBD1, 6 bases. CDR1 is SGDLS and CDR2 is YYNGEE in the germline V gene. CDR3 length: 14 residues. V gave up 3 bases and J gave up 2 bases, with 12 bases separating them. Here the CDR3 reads CASSAPGVPYEQYF. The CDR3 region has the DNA TGTGCCAGCAGCGCCCCAGGGGTACCCTACGAGCAGTACTTC.